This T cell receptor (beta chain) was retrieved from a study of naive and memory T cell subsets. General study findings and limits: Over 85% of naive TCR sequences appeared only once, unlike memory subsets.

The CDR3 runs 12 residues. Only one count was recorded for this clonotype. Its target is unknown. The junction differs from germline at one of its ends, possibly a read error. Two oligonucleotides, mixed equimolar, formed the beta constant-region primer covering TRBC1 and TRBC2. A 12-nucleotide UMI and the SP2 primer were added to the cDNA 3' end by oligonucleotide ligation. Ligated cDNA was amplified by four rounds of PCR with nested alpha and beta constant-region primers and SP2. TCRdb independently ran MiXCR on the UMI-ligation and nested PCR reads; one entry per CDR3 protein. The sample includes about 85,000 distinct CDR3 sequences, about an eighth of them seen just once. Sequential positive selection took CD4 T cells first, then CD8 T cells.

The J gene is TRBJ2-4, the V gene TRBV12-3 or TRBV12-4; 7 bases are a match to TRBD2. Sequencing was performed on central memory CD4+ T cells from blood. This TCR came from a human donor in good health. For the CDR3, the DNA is TGTGCCAGCAGTTTCGGGGCGGGGGTCGGTTGGTTC. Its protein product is CASSFGAGVGWF.